Below, one T cell receptor (beta chain) is given with its context. Its antigen is undetermined. Data came from immunoSEQ multiplex PCR; TCRdb stores just in-frame clones and leaves some out. Here the sample spans some 96,000 clones, approximately 87% being singletons. V shed 7 bases, J shed 0 bases, and the junction held 7 bases outside the gene matches. The germline CDR1 and CDR2 sequences are SQVTM and ANQGSEA. The CDR3 is 14 residues long. This sample is drawn from a study of T cell responses to AZD1222 COVID-19 vaccine. The study, taken as a whole, reports: The reported proportion of spike-specific TCRs targeting unmutated variant regions was nearly half. Baseline seropositives among AZD1222 recipients totaled only five to seven. Spike-wide coverage was observed for vaccine-associated CD4 TCRs, with dominant responses at 160-218 and 743-854. There were repertoire samples only from the period after the peak T cell response.

The receptor was isolated from an adult in good health. The chain carries TRBV29-1 and TRBJ2-3; 7 nucleotides align to TRBD1. Material: peripheral blood, obtained on day 0 of MenACWY control vaccination. The CDR3 DNA reads TGCAGCGCTCCAAGGGGGCCTAGCACAGATACGCAGTATTTT. As protein: CSAPRGPSTDTQYF.